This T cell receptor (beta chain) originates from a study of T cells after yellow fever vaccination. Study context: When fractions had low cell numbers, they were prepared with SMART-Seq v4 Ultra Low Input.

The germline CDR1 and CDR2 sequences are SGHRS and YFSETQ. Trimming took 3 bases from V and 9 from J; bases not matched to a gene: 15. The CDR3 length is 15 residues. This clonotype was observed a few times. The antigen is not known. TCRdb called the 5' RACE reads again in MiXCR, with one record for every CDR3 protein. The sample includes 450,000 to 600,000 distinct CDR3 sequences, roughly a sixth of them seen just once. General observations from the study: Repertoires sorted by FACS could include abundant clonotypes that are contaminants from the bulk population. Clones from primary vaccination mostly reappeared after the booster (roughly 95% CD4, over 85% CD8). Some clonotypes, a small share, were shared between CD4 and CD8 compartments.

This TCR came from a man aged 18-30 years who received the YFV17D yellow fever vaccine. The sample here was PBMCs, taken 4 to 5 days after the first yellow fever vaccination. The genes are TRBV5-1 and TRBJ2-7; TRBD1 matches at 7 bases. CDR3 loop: CASSSAQGVDSRQYF. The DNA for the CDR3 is TGCGCCAGCAGCTCAGCCCAGGGGGTTGACTCTCGGCAGTACTTC.